These 8 T cell receptor beta chains came from one sample sequenced in a study of prognosis after radiotherapy for stage I lung cancer. Genomic DNA was the source, and TCR beta CDR3 was amplified from it by two-round multiplex PCR. Gene-specific TRBV and TRBJ primers were used in PCR round one. TCRdb re-called the multiplex PCR reads through MiXCR, storing one row per CDR3 protein. The table has more than 15,000 distinct CDR3 sequences, 35% to 45% seen once; the top ten hold roughly 45%. The sample in question was PBMCs, obtained before or after stereotactic body radiation therapy (not recorded which). All receptors derive from a donor older than 45 with non-small cell lung cancer.

For the CDR3, the DNA is TGTGCCAGCAGCCTCCGGGACGGCAATGAGCAGTTCTTC. Its translation is CASSLRDGNEQFF. The chain recombines TRBV7-3 with TRBJ2-1; D might be TRBD1 or TRBD2, each matching 5 bases. The CDR3 runs 13 residues. Per the germline V gene, CDR1 is SGHTA and CDR2 is FQGTGA. Trimming shortened V by 5 bases and J by 6 bases, and 11 bases separated the two germline ends.

The V and J genes are TRBV6-2 or TRBV6-3 and TRBJ1-5; D remains ambiguous. V was shortened by 5 bases and J by 4 bases, with 15 bases between the two germline ends. The CDR3 is 15 residues long. In germline, CDR1 is MNHEY, CDR2 SVGEGT. The CDR3 loop is CASSDLLGPNQPQHF. The CDR3 coding sequence is TGTGCCAGCAGTGATCTTCTGGGCCCTAATCAGCCCCAGCATTTT.

The chain carries TRBV7-9 and TRBJ1-1; D not certain. V was trimmed by 1 base and J by 1 base, leaving 10 bases between them. The CDR3 is made up of 15 amino acids. Per the germline V gene, CDR1 is SEHNR and CDR2 is FQNEAQ (reference sequence). The CDR3 reads CASSLGRSGNTEAFF. The CDR3 coding sequence is TGTGCCAGCAGCTTAGGACGCTCGGGGAACACTGAAGCTTTCTTT.

Relative to its sample, this clonotype is medium-sized. The chain has TRBV27 and TRBJ2-3, with a tentative D call TRBD1 (6 bases). CDR1 is MNHEY, CDR2 SMNVEV, per germline (reference sequence). Trimming left V 2 bases short and J 2 bases short, with 8 bases between. The CDR3 contains 14 residues. Here the CDR3 DNA reads TGTGCCAGCAGTTTAGACAGGCACACAGATACGCAGTATTTT. Its translation is CASSLDRHTDTQYF.

For this clonotype: The germline gene is not matched at one end of the junction; a read error may be the cause. The V call is TRBV7-8, the J call TRBJ2-2; 12 bases line up with TRBD2. There are 17 residues in the CDR3. Germline values: CDR1 SGHVS, CDR2 FQNEAQ. The CDR3 DNA is TGTGCCAGCAGCTGGACTAGCGGGACTCTGTACACCGTGGAGCTGTTTTTT. Translated, it gives CASSWTSGTLYTVELFF.

This clonotype occurred many times. J is TRBJ2-2 and V is TRBV12-5; 8 bases are shared with TRBD2. CDR3 size: 16 residues. Germline assignment: CDR1 LGHNT and CDR2 FRNRAP. Trimming cost V 5 bases and J 3 bases; bases outside gene matches: 8. CDR3 sequence: CASGPGRGGDTGELFF. The DNA of the CDR3 is TGTGCTAGTGGTCCCGGGAGGGGGGGGGACACCGGGGAGCTGTTTTTT. The full variable domain, rest sourced from reference TRBV12-5 and TRBJ2-2, is DARVTQTPRHKVTEMGQEVTMRCQPILGHNTVFWYRQTMMQGLELLAYFRNRAPLDDSGMPKDRFSAEMPDATLATLKIQPSEPRDSAVYFCASGPGRGGDTGELFFGEGSRLTVL.

This clonotype was detected only once. A junction boundary mismatches the germline segment, possibly from a read error. The CDR3 DNA follows: TGTGTCAGCAGTTCCCATTCCAGTGGGCTTCCTAGCAATCAGCCCCAGCATTTT. Translating it yields CVSSSHSSGLPSNQPQHF. V and J are TRBV27 and TRBJ1-5; no definite D call. This CDR3 has 18 residues. Looked up from germline, CDR1 is MNHEY and CDR2 is SMNVEV (reference sequence).

This clonotype was seen at least ten times. Possible read error: a much larger clone is one base away. The chain is built from TRBV6-2 or TRBV6-3 and TRBJ2-3; D gene uncertain. Germline V gene lookup returns CDR1 MNHEY and CDR2 SVGEGT. The CDR3 loop spans 14 amino acids. V lost 6 bases to trimming and J lost 1 base, with 11 bases between them. This chain's CDR3 is CASRSGRGTDTQYF. The CDR3 DNA reads TGTGCCAGCAGGTCCGGACGGGGCACAGATACGCAGTATTTT.